The sequence of this TCR beta chain was determined in a study of shared clonotypes between healthy human individuals. Study conclusions and caveats: At large depth, rarefaction still showed sorted-subset sequencing to be incomplete. Researchers sampled blood only, noting tissue repertoires likely differ. Represented diversity, genetic and exposure-history alike, was limited by few donors.

A remark on this clone: Antigen specificity is unknown.

The assay was immunoSEQ multiplex PCR, and TCRdb's table has in-frame clones only and misses some. The data hold hundreds of thousands of clones, with just over 90% observed a single time. This CDR3 is 16 amino acids long. Looked up from germline, CDR1 is SGDLS and CDR2 is YYNGEE. V dropped 3 bases and J dropped 2; count of bases not matched to a gene: 8. Positive CCR7 selection of CD45RO-negative cells yielded the naive CD8 cells, and terminally differentiated effector memory CD45RA+ cells were excluded. The gene calls are TRBV9 and TRBJ2-3, with TRBD2 matching over 8 bases. The clonotype was recovered from a man aged 25-40 years in good health. Source material: naive CD8+ T cells sorted from blood. CDR3: CASSGSGIPPTDTQYF. The DNA of the CDR3 is TGTGCCAGCAGCGGTAGCGGGATCCCGCCCACAGATACGCAGTATTTT.